Listed here are 31 T cell receptor beta chains from one sample, sequenced in a study of human T cells and chemical hapten exposure. Sample time point: pre-sensitization, week 0. Treatment denoted: therapeutic diphenylcyclopropenone sensitization with weekly scalp DPC. MiXCR, applied by TCRdb to the RACE reads, yields one record per CDR3 protein. The sample includes tens of thousands of distinct CDR3 sequences, over 9.5% of them seen just once. This specimen consisted of whole blood, obtained in connection with sensitization to the hapten diphenylcyclopropenone (DPC). These receptors were taken from a man between 25 and 39 years old with alopecia areata. Some clones in this sample may be carry-over from other donors' samples.

This clonotype was counted only a few times. The chain is built from TRBV12-3 or TRBV12-4 and TRBJ1-5; 10 nucleotides agree with TRBD1. Unmatched junction bases numbered 3, after V lost 10 bases and J lost 0 bases. This CDR3 has 14 amino acids. DNA of the CDR3: TGTGCCACCGGGACAGGGGATAGCAATCAGCCCCAGCATTTT. Its translation: CATGTGDSNQPQHF.

This clonotype was counted at least ten times. The chain joins TRBV12-3 or TRBV12-4 to TRBJ1-5; 11 bases align to TRBD1. This CDR3 comprises 15 residues. The V gene end was trimmed by 1 base and the J gene end by 6 bases; junction bases not matched to a gene: 2. The CDR3 sequence: CASSLGDRGSQPQHF. The DNA of the CDR3 is TGTGCCAGCAGTTTAGGGGACAGGGGGTCTCAGCCCCAGCATTTT.

This chain joins TRBV5-4 and TRBJ2-6; 11 positions agree with TRBD2. Germline V gene sequence: CDR1 SGHNT, CDR2 YYREEE (reference sequence). V gave up 5 bases and J gave up 0 bases; unmatched junction bases: 1. CDR3 length: 16 amino acids. The CDR3 DNA reads TGTGCCAGCAGACTAGCGGGGGACTCTGGGGCCAACGTCCTGACTTTC. Its protein is CASRLAGDSGANVLTF.

This clonotype has only a few counts. The J gene is TRBJ2-1, the V gene TRBV2, with D hard to call. The V end was cut by 5 bases, the J end by 0 bases, with 14 bases between. Germline CDR1 reads SNHLY; CDR2 reads FYNNEI. CDR3 length: 16 amino acids. CDR3 region: CASSLSTTSSYNEQFF. CDR3 nucleotides: TGTGCCAGCAGTTTGTCGACAACAAGCTCCTACAATGAGCAGTTCTTC.

This clonotype has only a few counts. The rearrangement links TRBV7-8 to TRBJ2-7; TRBD2 matches at 9 bases. This CDR3 comprises 17 residues. Germline CDR1 reads SGHVS; CDR2 reads FQNEAQ. After removal of 0 bases from V and 3 bases from J, the junction contained 9 bases not matched to a gene. The CDR3 reads CASSLARTSVGSYEQYF. The CDR3 DNA sequence: TGTGCCAGCAGCTTAGCTCGGACTAGCGTCGGGAGCTACGAGCAGTACTTC.

This clonotype came up a few times. The CDR3 spells CSASSPTEFF. The CDR3, as DNA: TGCAGCGCTTCTAGCCCTACGGAGTTCTTC. The rearrangement links TRBV29-1 to TRBJ2-1, with a possible D match to TRBD2 (5 bases). V was pared by 7 bases and J by 14 bases, with 15 bases between. Germline values: CDR1 SQVTM, CDR2 ANQGSEA. The CDR3 is 10 amino acids.

This clonotype was seen at least ten times. The chain combines TRBV5-1 with TRBJ2-5; unclear D gene. Trimming shortened V by 0 bases and J by 1 base, and 7 bases separated the two germline ends. The length of the CDR3 is 14 residues. Germline CDR1 reads SGHRS; CDR2 reads YFSETQ. The CDR3 bases are TGCGCCAGCAGCTTGGGTCGGTCCCAAGAGACCCAGTACTTC. This gives the protein CASSLGRSQETQYF.

This rearrangement joins TRBV4-3 to TRBJ2-1; D is ambiguous. Trimming stripped 0 bases from V and 3 bases from J, with 12 bases between. Germline V CDR1 and CDR2: LGHNA, YSLEER. The CDR3 consists of 16 residues. CDR3 loop: CASSQDLGVLYNEQFF. DNA of the CDR3: TGCGCCAGCAGCCAAGATCTAGGAGTTCTCTACAATGAGCAGTTCTTC.

This clonotype was counted between two and nine times. The rearrangement uses TRBV7-3 and TRBJ2-5; no reliable D call. Germline V lookup: CDR1 SGHTA, CDR2 FQGTGA. There are 16 residues in the CDR3. V lost 5 bases and J lost 2, with 18 bases in between. CDR3 in amino acids: CASSPTAIGEQETQYF. The CDR3, as DNA: TGTGCCAGCAGCCCAACAGCCATAGGCGAGCAAGAGACCCAGTACTTC. The variable domain in full, with the rest retrieved from reference TRBV7-3 and TRBJ2-5, is GAGVSQTPSNKVTEKGKYVELRCDPISGHTALYWYRQSLGQGPEFLIYFQGTGAADDSGLPNDRFFAVRPEGSVSTLKIQRTERGDSAVYLCASSPTAIGEQETQYFGPGTRLLVL.

This clonotype was recorded a few times. The chain joins TRBV20-1 to TRBJ2-7; 12 bases align to TRBD2. The trim removed 3 bases at V and 0 bases at J, leaving 0 bases unmatched. The CDR3 runs 14 residues. CDR1 is DFQATT, CDR2 SNEGSKA, per germline (reference sequence). The CDR3 DNA is TGCAGTGCTAGGACTAGCGGGAGCTCCTACGAGCAGTACGTC. Its protein product is CSARTSGSSYEQYV.

In this sample, this clonotype turned up many times. This chain joins TRBV12-5 and TRBJ2-6; D is perhaps TRBD1 (5 bases). V lost 0 bases, J lost 3 bases, and 15 bases lay in between. The germline V gene encodes CDR1 LGHNT and CDR2 FRNRAP. The CDR3 loop spans 18 amino acids. The CDR3: CASGLVPSFRVGANVLTF. The DNA of the CDR3 is TGTGCTAGTGGTTTGGTTCCAAGCTTCAGGGTTGGGGCCAACGTCCTGACTTTC.

At least ten counts were recorded for this clonotype. Compared with germline, one end of the junction differs, possibly owing to a read error. V usage is TRBV7-6 and J usage is TRBJ1-3; no clear D. Germline CDR1 SGHVS, CDR2 FNYEAQ. CDR3 length equals 12 residues. CDR3 in amino acids: CASSIDGDTIYF. The CDR3, as DNA: TGTGCCAGCAGCATAGATGGAGACACCATATATTTT. The full variable domain, completed using reference TRBV7-6 and TRBJ1-3, is GAGVSQSPRYKVTKRGQDVALRCDPISGHVSLYWYRQALGQGPEFLTYFNYEAQQDKSGLPNDRFSAERPEGSISTLTIQRTEQRDSAMYRCASSIDGDTIYFGEGSWLTVV.

This chain uses TRBV27 with TRBJ1-4; 7 nucleotides align to TRBD1. Germline V gene lookup returns CDR1 MNHEY and CDR2 SMNVEV (reference sequence). The V segment lost 5 bases and the J segment 6 bases; nucleotides outside the gene matches: 6. The CDR3 runs 14 residues. This chain's CDR3 is CASSTNRGYEKLFF. The CDR3 coding sequence is TGTGCCAGCAGTACCAACAGGGGCTATGAAAAACTGTTTTTT.

This clonotype was observed many times. The chain links TRBV7-6 to TRBJ2-1, with 10 nucleotides matching TRBD2. After removal of 1 base from V and 4 bases from J, the junction contained 10 bases not matched to a gene. CDR1 SGHVS and CDR2 FNYEAQ come from the germline V gene. There are 18 residues in the CDR3. CDR3 sequence reads: CASSLGVPTSGPYNEQFF. CDR3 in DNA: TGTGCCAGCAGCTTAGGAGTCCCGACTAGCGGGCCGTACAATGAGCAGTTCTTC.

This clonotype was observed at least ten times. The rearrangement links TRBV29-1 to TRBJ1-5; TRBD1 matches at 7 bases. Germline loops: CDR1 SQVTM, CDR2 ANQGSEA. With 4 bases clipped from V and 3 bases from J, the junction kept 3 bases outside the gene matches. The CDR3 runs to 13 residues. This chain's CDR3 is CSVGQGYNQPQHF. DNA for the CDR3: TGCAGCGTTGGACAGGGCTACAATCAGCCCCAGCATTTT.

V gene TRBV11-2 combines with J gene TRBJ2-7, with no clear D. CDR3 size: 15 residues. Deletions cut 5 bases from V and 4 bases from J, with 18 bases between. Germline loops: CDR1 SGHAT, CDR2 FQNNGV. CDR3 DNA sequence: TGTGCCAGCAGCCCCCCCCACAGCGTGCGTTACGAGCAGTACTTC. Encoded protein: CASSPPHSVRYEQYF. Together with reference TRBV11-2 and TRBJ2-7, the CDR3 gives the full variable domain: EAGVAQSPRYKIIEKRQSVAFWCNPISGHATLYWYQQILGQGPKLLIQFQNNGVVDDSQLPKDRFSAERLKGVDSTLKIQPAKLEDSAVYLCASSPPHSVRYEQYFGPGTRLTVT.

This clonotype was counted only a few times. The chain combines TRBV11-2 with TRBJ2-1, with 8 bases fitting TRBD2. V dropped 1 base and J dropped 4; count of bases not matched to a gene: 6. Germline lookup yields CDR1 SGHAT and CDR2 FQNNGV. The CDR3 spans 16 residues. CDR3 DNA: TGTGCCAGCAGCTTAGTTCTGGCGGGGGGTTACAATGAGCAGTTCTTC. Protein product: CASSLVLAGGYNEQFF.

This clonotype has a count of ten or more. The junction differs from germline at one of its ends, possibly a read error. V is TRBV7-2 and J is TRBJ2-4; unclear D gene. The germline V gene encodes CDR1 SGHTA and CDR2 FQGNSA. The CDR3 is made up of 12 amino acids. This chain's CDR3 is CASSPAGPGLDF. CDR3 coding DNA: TGTGCCAGCAGCCCAGCCGGTCCAGGATTGGACTTC.

Many counts were recorded for this clonotype. This chain connects TRBV6-2 or TRBV6-3 to TRBJ1-2, with 12 bases that match TRBD1. The J segment lost 6 bases and the V segment lost 7 bases, leaving 21 bases of the junction unmatched. The CDR3 is 19 residues long. CDR1 and CDR2 (germline): MNHEY, SVGEGT. CDR3 in amino acids: CASTSVSTGQGAATDGYTF. The CDR3 DNA reads TGTGCCAGCACCTCTGTCTCAACGGGACAGGGGGCTGCTACGGATGGCTACACCTTC.

This clonotype appeared many times. The chain has TRBV7-8 and TRBJ2-3, with 8 bases that match TRBD1. The V and J ends lost 5 bases and 3 bases, in that order; junction bases with no gene match: 10. The CDR3 sequence is 16 residues long. The germline CDR1 and CDR2 sequences are SGHVS and FQNEAQ. In DNA, the CDR3 is TGTGCCAGCAGCAATAAAAGGACAGGGCAGACAGATACGCAGTATTTT. Its protein is CASSNKRTGQTDTQYF. The whole variable domain, filled in from reference TRBV7-8 and TRBJ2-3, reads GAGVSQSPRYKVAKRGQDVALRCDPISGHVSLFWYQQALGQGPEFLTYFQNEAQLDKSGLPSDRFFAERPEGSVSTLKIQRTQQEDSAVYLCASSNKRTGQTDTQYFGPGTRLTVL.

The sample holds many counts of this clonotype. The chain joins TRBV10-3 to TRBJ1-5; D uncertain. Trimming pared 6 bases from V and 4 bases from J, leaving 13 bases between. Germline CDR1 is ENHRY and CDR2 is SYGVKD. CDR3 size: 14 residues. CDR3 DNA: TGTGCCATCAGGCTAGAAGGAGATAATCAGCCCCAGCATTTT. Encoded protein: CAIRLEGDNQPQHF.

The rearrangement links TRBV13 to TRBJ1-1; 7 bases line up with TRBD1. Germline CDR1 reads PRHDT; CDR2 reads FYEKMQ (reference sequence). The CDR3 totals 11 residues. Trimming removed 8 bases from V and 5 bases from J; junction bases left unmatched: 2. CDR3 region: CASPRGTEAFF. CDR3 nucleotide sequence: TGTGCCAGCCCCAGGGGGACTGAAGCTTTCTTT.

The gene calls are TRBV6-2 or TRBV6-3 and TRBJ2-6, with D uncertain. Deletions cut 5 bases from V and 5 bases from J, with 7 bases between. This CDR3 has 13 residues. Germline V gene data show CDR1 as MNHEY and CDR2 as SVGEGT. The CDR3 here is CASSRDRANVLTF. CDR3 DNA sequence: TGTGCCAGCAGTCGCGACAGGGCCAACGTCCTGACTTTC.

The chain uses TRBV12-3 or TRBV12-4 and TRBJ2-4; possible D gene TRBD2, 6 bases. CDR3 length: 15 amino acids. The V end lost 3 bases, the J end lost 10 bases, and 19 bases lay between the germline ends. The CDR3 loop reads CASSFLSGEALIQYF. DNA of the CDR3: TGTGCCAGCAGTTTCCTTAGCGGAGAGGCCTTAATTCAGTACTTC.

This clonotype occurred a few times. The chain couples TRBV24-1 to TRBJ2-1; the D call may be TRBD1 or TRBD2 (5 bases each). This CDR3 comprises 15 residues. Per the germline V gene, CDR1 is KGHDR and CDR2 is SFDVKD. The V and J ends lost 2 bases and 2 bases respectively, with 9 bases between them. CDR3: CATSDSREPYNEQFF. The CDR3 DNA reads as TGTGCCACCAGTGATTCCAGGGAGCCCTACAATGAGCAGTTCTTC.

This clonotype has ten or more counts. The chain links TRBV9 to TRBJ2-7, with D perhaps given as TRBD1 or TRBD2 (6 bases each). Looked up from germline, CDR1 is SGDLS and CDR2 is YYNGEE. The CDR3 has 15 amino acids. V was clipped by 4 bases and J by 5 bases, with 19 bases between them. CDR3 coding DNA: TGTGCCAGCAGCTCCGGAGGGGTGAACAGGGACGAGCAGTACTTC. It codes for CASSSGGVNRDEQYF.

This clonotype was observed many times. The chain employs TRBV7-6 and TRBJ2-5, with D unresolved. There are 15 residues in the CDR3. V was pared by 3 bases and J by 3 bases, with 14 bases between. Germline CDR1 SGHVS, CDR2 FNYEAQ. The CDR3: CASSFFDSTEETQYF. In DNA, the CDR3 is TGTGCCAGCAGCTTCTTCGACTCCACAGAAGAGACCCAGTACTTC.

Ten or more counts support this clonotype. The chain couples TRBV6-2 or TRBV6-3 to TRBJ2-1; tentative D call: TRBD1 (6 bases). V dropped 8 bases and J dropped 9 bases, with 11 bases sitting between them. Germline-derived CDR1 and CDR2 are MNHEY and SVGEGT. The CDR3 contains 11 residues. The CDR3 sequence is CASGTGLEQFF. CDR3 sequence (DNA): TGTGCCAGCGGAACAGGGCTTGAGCAGTTCTTC.

CDR3 protein: CSARGVGGPVPLYV. The CDR3 DNA is TGCAGTGCTAGAGGGGTGGGAGGGCCTGTCCCCCTGTACGTC. The rearrangement joins TRBV20-1 to TRBJ2-7, with TRBD2 identical over 7 bases. Germline V lookup: CDR1 DFQATT, CDR2 SNEGSKA (reference sequence). J lost 12 bases, V lost 1 base, and 15 bases had no gene match. This CDR3 comprises 14 residues.

There are many counts of this clonotype. The V call is TRBV29-1, the J call TRBJ2-5, with no clear D. V shed 7 bases and J shed 1 base, with 13 bases lying between them. The germline CDR1 and CDR2 sequences are SQVTM and ANQGSEA. This CDR3 comprises 13 residues. The chain's CDR3 is CSAGDTSQETQYF. As DNA, the CDR3 is TGCAGCGCCGGCGACACTTCCCAAGAGACCCAGTACTTC.

This clonotype has just a few counts. The chain couples TRBV7-3 to TRBJ2-2; the match to TRBD1 covers 10 bases. CDR3 length: 15 residues. Trimming removed 5 bases from V and 5 bases from J; junction bases left unmatched: 5. The germline V gene encodes CDR1 SGHTA and CDR2 FQGTGA. CDR3 protein: CASSPPGQGTGELFF. CDR3 sequence (DNA): TGTGCCAGCAGCCCGCCGGGACAGGGGACCGGGGAGCTGTTTTTT.